This T cell receptor beta chain was captured in a study of T cell responses to AZD1222 COVID-19 vaccine. Generated by immunoSEQ multiplex PCR, the TCRdb table keeps only in-frame clones and is missing some. The sample holds approximately 80,000 clones, around 82% seen once. Overall study findings and caveats: Unmutated regions of variants are reportedly targeted by nearly half of spike-specific TCRs. Just 5 or 6 AZD1222 recipients tested seropositive at baseline.

Points on this clone: Its antigen is unknown.

The CDR3 is made up of 15 amino acids. Between the trimmed V and J ends, which lost 2 bases and 0 bases, there was a span of 8 bases. The V gene's germline CDR1 is MNHNS and CDR2 SASEGT. The chain uses TRBV6-1 and TRBJ2-1, with D possibly being TRBD1 (6 bases). The sequencing here drew on peripheral blood, taken on day 0 of AZD1222 vaccination. The receptor's source is an adult in good health. The CDR3 region is CASSELQGSYNEQFF. CDR3 in DNA: TGTGCCAGCAGTGAATTACAGGGCTCCTACAATGAGCAGTTCTTC.